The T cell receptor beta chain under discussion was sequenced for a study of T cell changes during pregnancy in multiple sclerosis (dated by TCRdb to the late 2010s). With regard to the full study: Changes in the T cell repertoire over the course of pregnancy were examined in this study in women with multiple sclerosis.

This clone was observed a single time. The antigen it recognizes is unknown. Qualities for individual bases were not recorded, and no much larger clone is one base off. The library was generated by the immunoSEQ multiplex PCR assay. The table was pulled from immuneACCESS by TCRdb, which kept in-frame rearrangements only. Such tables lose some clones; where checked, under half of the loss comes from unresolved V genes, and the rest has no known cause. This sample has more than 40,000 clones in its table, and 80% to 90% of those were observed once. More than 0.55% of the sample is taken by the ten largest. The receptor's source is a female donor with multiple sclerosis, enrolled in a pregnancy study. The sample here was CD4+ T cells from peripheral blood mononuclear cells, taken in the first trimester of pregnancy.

The CDR3 amino acid sequence is: CASSVGPRQGDGYTF. The base sequence is TGTGCCAGCAGCGTAGGGCCACGGCAGGGTGATGGCTACACCTTC. The sequence joins TRBV9 to TRBJ1-2, and TRBD1 may be the D gene, going by 5 matching bases. The germline ends are 15 bases apart after V is trimmed by 0 bases and J by 6 bases. Counted from cysteine to phenylalanine, this CDR3 has 15 amino acids. Here the CDR3 DNA is all that survives: 45 bases in frame from base 1. The CDR1 and CDR2 encoded by the germline V gene are SGDLS and YYNGEE. The entire variable domain, with the stretches around the CDR3 drawn from the reference TRBV9 and TRBJ1-2 proteins, is DSGVTQTPKHLITATGQRVTLRCSPRSGDLSVYWYQQSLDQGLQFLIQYYNGEERAKGNILERFSAQQFPDLHSELNLSSLELGDSALYFCASSVGPRQGDGYTFGSGTRLTVV.